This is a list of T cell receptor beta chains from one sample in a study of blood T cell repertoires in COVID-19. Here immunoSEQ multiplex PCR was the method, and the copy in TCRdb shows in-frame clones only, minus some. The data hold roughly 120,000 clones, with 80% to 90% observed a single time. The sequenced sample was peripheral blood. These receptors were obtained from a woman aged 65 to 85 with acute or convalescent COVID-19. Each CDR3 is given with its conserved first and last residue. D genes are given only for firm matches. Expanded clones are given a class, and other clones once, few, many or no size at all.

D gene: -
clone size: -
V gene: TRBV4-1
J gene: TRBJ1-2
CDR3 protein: CASSQDPGGSVGYTF
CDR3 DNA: TGCGCCAGCAGCCAAGATCCGGGGGGGAGTGTTGGCTACACCTTC

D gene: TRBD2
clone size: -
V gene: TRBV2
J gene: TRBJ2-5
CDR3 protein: CASRLLAGGQETQYF
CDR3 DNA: TGTGCCAGCAGGCTACTAGCGGGGGGACAAGAGACCCAGTACTTC

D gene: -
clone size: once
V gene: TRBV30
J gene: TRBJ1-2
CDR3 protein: CAWSGRTVHYGYTF
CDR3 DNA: TGTGCCTGGAGTGGTAGGACAGTGCACTATGGCTACACCTTC

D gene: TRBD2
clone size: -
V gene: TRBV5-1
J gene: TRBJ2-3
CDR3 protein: CASTLGGTRIGLTDTQYF
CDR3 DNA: TGCGCCAGCACCCTTGGGGGGACTAGAATCGGTTTGACAGATACGCAGTATTTT

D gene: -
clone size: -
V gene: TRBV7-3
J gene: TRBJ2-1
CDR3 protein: CASSLEGLNEQFF
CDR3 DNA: TGTGCCAGCAGCTTGGAGGGGTTGAATGAGCAGTTCTTC

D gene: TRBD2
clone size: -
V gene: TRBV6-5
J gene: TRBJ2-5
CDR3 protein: CASRQGTSGGETQYF
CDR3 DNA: TGTGCCAGCAGACAAGGGACTAGCGGTGGAGAGACCCAGTACTTC

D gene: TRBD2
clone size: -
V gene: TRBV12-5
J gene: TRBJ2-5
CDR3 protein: CASGLVSAGLAGGELETQYF
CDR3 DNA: TGTGCTAGTGGTTTGGTTTCAGCCGGACTAGCGGGGGGAGAACTGGAGACCCAGTACTTC

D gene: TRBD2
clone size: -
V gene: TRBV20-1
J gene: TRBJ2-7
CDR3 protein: CSARLAGEQYF
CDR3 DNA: TGCAGTGCTAGACTAGCGGGCGAGCAGTACTTC

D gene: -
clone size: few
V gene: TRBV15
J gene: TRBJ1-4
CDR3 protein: CATSRNSGEKLFF
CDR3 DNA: TGTGCCACCAGCAGAAACTCGGGGGAAAAACTGTTTTTT

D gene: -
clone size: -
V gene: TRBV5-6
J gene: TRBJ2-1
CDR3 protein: CASSSINSHNEQFF
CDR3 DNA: TGTGCCAGCAGCTCAATTAACAGCCACAATGAGCAGTTCTTC

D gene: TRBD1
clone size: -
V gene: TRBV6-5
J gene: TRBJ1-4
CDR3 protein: CASSYAPGQRDEKLFF
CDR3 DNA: TGTGCCAGCAGTTACGCGCCGGGACAGAGAGATGAAAAACTGTTTTTT

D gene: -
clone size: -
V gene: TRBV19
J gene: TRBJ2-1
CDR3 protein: CASSMEGAFNEQFF
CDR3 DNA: TGTGCCAGTAGTATGGAGGGGGCCTTCAATGAGCAGTTCTTC

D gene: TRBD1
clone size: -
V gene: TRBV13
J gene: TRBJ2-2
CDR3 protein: CASSIRQGHNTGELFF
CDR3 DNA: TGTGCCAGCAGCATACGACAGGGTCATAACACCGGGGAGCTGTTTTTT

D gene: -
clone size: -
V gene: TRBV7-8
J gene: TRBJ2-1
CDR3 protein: CASSAGQLTYNEQFF
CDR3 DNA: TGTGCCAGCAGCGCAGGACAATTGACCTACAATGAGCAGTTCTTC

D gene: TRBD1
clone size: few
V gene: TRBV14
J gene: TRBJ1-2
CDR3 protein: CASSQRQGPYGYTF
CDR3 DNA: TGTGCCAGCAGCCAGCGACAGGGGCCCTATGGCTACACCTTC

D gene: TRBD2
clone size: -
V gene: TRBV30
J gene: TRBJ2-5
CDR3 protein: CAWSVAGGDQTQYF
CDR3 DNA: TGTGCCTGGAGTGTGGCGGGGGGGGACCAGACCCAGTACTTC

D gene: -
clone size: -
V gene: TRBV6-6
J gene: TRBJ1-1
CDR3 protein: CASSKDRNTEAFF
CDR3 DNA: TGTGCCAGCAGTAAGGACAGGAACACTGAAGCTTTCTTT

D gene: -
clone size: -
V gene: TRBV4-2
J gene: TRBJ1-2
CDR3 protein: CASSQVEKKGYTF
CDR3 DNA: TGTGCCAGCAGCCAAGTGGAGAAAAAGGGCTACACCTTC

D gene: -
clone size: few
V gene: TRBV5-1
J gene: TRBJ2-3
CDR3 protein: CASALAGTADTQYF
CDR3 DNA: TGCGCCAGTGCCCTGGCGGGGACCGCAGATACGCAGTATTTT

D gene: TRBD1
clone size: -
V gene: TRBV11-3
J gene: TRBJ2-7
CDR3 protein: CASSSTFGTADYEQYF
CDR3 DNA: TGTGCCAGCAGCTCCACCTTCGGGACAGCGGACTACGAGCAGTACTTC

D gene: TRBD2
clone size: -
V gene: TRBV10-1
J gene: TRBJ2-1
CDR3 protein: CASVSLGGGSYNEQFF
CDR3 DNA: TGCGCCAGCGTATCTCTGGGCGGGGGTAGCTACAATGAGCAGTTCTTC

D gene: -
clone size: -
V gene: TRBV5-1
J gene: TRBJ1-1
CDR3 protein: CASSPGGETEAFF
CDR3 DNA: TGCGCCAGCAGCCCTGGGGGGGAGACTGAAGCTTTCTTT

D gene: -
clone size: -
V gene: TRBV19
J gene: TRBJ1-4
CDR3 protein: CASSMGIIEKLFF
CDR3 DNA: TGTGCCAGTAGTATGGGCATTATTGAAAAACTGTTTTTT

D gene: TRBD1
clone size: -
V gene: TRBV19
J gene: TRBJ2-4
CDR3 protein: CASTQTGGKNIQYF
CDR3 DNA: TGTGCCAGTACCCAGACAGGGGGCAAAAACATTCAGTACTTC

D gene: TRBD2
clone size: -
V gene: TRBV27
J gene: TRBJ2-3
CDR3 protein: CASSSERGGITDTQYF
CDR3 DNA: TGTGCCAGCAGTTCTGAGCGGGGGGGTATCACAGATACGCAGTATTTT

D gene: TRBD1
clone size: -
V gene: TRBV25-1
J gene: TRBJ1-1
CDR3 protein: CASSESAGGNTEAFF
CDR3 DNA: TGTGCCAGCAGTGAATCGGCAGGGGGGAACACTGAAGCTTTCTTT